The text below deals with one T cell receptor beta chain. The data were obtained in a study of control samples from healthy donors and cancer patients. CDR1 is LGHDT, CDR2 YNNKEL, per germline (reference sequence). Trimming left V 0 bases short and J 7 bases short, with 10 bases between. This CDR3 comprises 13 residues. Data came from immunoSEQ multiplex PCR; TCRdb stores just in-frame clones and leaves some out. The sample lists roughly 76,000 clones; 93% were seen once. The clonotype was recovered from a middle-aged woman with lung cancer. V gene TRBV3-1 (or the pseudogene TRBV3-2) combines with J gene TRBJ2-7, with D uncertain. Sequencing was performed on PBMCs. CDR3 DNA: TGTGCCAGCAGCCAAGACCCTTCGATGGAGCAGTACTTC. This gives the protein CASSQDPSMEQYF.